This TCR beta chain is drawn from a study of T-cell reconstitution after alpha-beta-depleted transplantation in children. Unique molecular identifiers featured in how the TCRbeta library was prepared. Using its own MiXCR run on the PCR reads, TCRdb lists one record per CDR3 protein. The table records more than 200,000 distinct CDR3 sequences, roughly 23% of them present only once. Study findings and constraints: Newly made T cells mostly supplied T-cell counts and diversity one year after transplant.

This clonotype was detected ten times or more. Its specificity is not known. Germline and junction disagree at one end, which may indicate a read error. Germline assignment: CDR1 MNHEY and CDR2 SVGAGI. This CDR3 has 14 amino acids. The TCR comes from a girl aged 2 to 9 with Fanconi anemia, due to receive a stem cell transplant. Sequences were derived from PBMCs, sampled before TCRalphabeta/CD19-depleted stem cell transplant. V usage is TRBV6-5 and J usage is TRBJ1-6; 7 bases align to TRBD1. This CDR3 reads CASSRQGYDSPLHF. CDR3 nucleotides: TGTGCCAGCAGCCGACAGGGCTATGATTCACCCCTCCACTTT.